The 30 T cell receptor beta chains in this list originate from one sample, sequenced in a study of blood T cells in healthy people across ages. Together with a sample-barcoded 5' primer, a J-beta primer mix was included in a second PCR lasting about 6 to 11 cycles. TCRdb processed the 5' RACE reads anew with MiXCR; each CDR3 protein has one entry. The repertoire holds around 990,000 distinct CDR3 sequences, 30% to 40% seen once, with about an eighth in the top ten. Input material: blood. These TCRs come from a man between 18 and 29 years old in good health.

The chain recombines TRBV28 with TRBJ2-4, with a possible D match to TRBD2 (5 bases). V lost 6 bases, J lost 6 bases, and 15 bases lay in between. Germline V lookup: CDR1 MDHEN, CDR2 SYDVKM. The CDR3 loop spans 14 amino acids. For the CDR3, the DNA is TGTGCCAGCAGGGCGGCGGGCCTTATAAACATTCAGTACTTC. Translated, it gives CASRAAGLINIQYF.

V and J are TRBV15 and TRBJ2-5; tentatively, D is TRBD1 or TRBD2 (5 bases each). The CDR3 spans 17 residues. CDR1 and CDR2 from the germline V gene are LNHNV and YYDKDF (reference sequence). Trimming took 0 bases from V and 3 from J, leaving 17 bases between them. The CDR3 spells CATSRDKTKGTEETQYF. DNA of the CDR3: TGTGCCACCAGCAGAGATAAGACTAAGGGGACCGAAGAGACCCAGTACTTC.

As DNA, the CDR3 is TGTGCCAGTAGTATTCGAGTGGAGGGGACAGATACGCAGTATTTT. Its translation: CASSIRVEGTDTQYF. The V gene is TRBV19, the J gene TRBJ2-3, with D perhaps TRBD2 (6 bases). V was pared by 3 bases and J by 3 bases, with 13 bases between. Per the germline V gene, CDR1 is LNHDA and CDR2 is SQIVND (reference sequence). This CDR3 contains 15 residues.

This clonotype was detected a few times. The V and J genes are TRBV3-1 and TRBJ1-1; 8 positions agree with TRBD1. Trimming removed 0 bases from V and 5 bases from J; junction bases left unmatched: 8. The length of the CDR3 is 16 residues. The germline V gene encodes CDR1 LGHDT and CDR2 YNNKEL (reference sequence). CDR3 nucleotides: TGTGCCAGCAGCCAAGACGGGGGCAGGGGGCAGACTGAAGCTTTCTTT. Translated: CASSQDGGRGQTEAFF. The full variable domain, with the rest looked up from reference TRBV3-1 and TRBJ1-1, is DTAVSQTPKYLVTQMGNDKSIKCEQNLGHDTMYWYKQDSKKFLKIMFSYNNKELIINETVPNRFSPKSPDKAHLNLHINSLELGDSAVYFCASSQDGGRGQTEAFFGQGTRLTVV.

This chain links TRBV5-1 with TRBJ2-3; 9 bases map to TRBD1. The CDR3 sequence is 14 residues long. Germline CDR1 is SGHRS and CDR2 is YFSETQ. The V and J ends lost 2 bases and 5 bases, in that order; junction bases with no gene match: 3. DNA for the CDR3: TGCGCCAGCAGCTTCCCGGACAGGGGAGATACGCAGTATTTT. Protein sequence: CASSFPDRGDTQYF. Full variable domain (remainder filled in from reference TRBV5-1 and TRBJ2-3): KAGVTQTPRYLIKTRGQQVTLSCSPISGHRSVSWYQQTPGQGLQFLFEYFSETQRNKGNFPGRFSGRQFSNSRSEMNVSTLELGDSALYLCASSFPDRGDTQYFGPGTRLTVL.

The chain carries TRBV10-3 and TRBJ2-5, with D hard to call. CDR3 length: 11 residues. Germline lookup yields CDR1 ENHRY and CDR2 SYGVKD. Trimming took 2 bases from V and 11 from J, leaving 9 bases between them. The CDR3, as DNA: TGTGCCATCAGTGAGATTGGTGAGCAGTACTTC. Its protein product is CAISEIGEQYF.

The V call is TRBV5-1, the J call TRBJ1-1, with D uncertain. The CDR3 totals 14 residues. The V and J ends lost 4 bases and 4 bases respectively, with 14 bases between them. The germline V gene encodes CDR1 SGHRS and CDR2 YFSETQ. DNA of the CDR3: TGCGCCAGCAGCCGCGTGGCTGAGGGCACTGAAGCTTTCTTT. It codes for CASSRVAEGTEAFF.

This clonotype was observed a few times. The CDR3 region has the DNA TGTGCCAGCAGTTCCCCCACCGGGACAGGGACTTTCAATGAGCAGTTCTTC. Residues: CASSSPTGTGTFNEQFF. This rearrangement joins TRBV28 to TRBJ2-1; 9 bases agree with TRBD1. The germline CDR1 and CDR2 sequences are MDHEN and SYDVKM. Losses at the gene ends were 4 bases for V and 6 bases for J; bases not matched to a gene: 13. This CDR3 comprises 17 residues.

This chain joins TRBV12-3 or TRBV12-4 and TRBJ2-5; tentatively, D is TRBD2 (5 bases). Between the trimmed V and J ends, which lost 3 bases and 7 bases, there was a span of 15 bases. CDR3 length equals 14 residues. The CDR3 DNA is TGTGCCAGCAGTTTTACGGGGTTAAGAGGGACCCAGTACTTC. Translation: CASSFTGLRGTQYF.

This clonotype turned up a few times. CDR3 sequence reads: CASSEPGTADIQYF. In DNA, the CDR3 is TGTGCCAGCAGTGAACCCGGGACGGCAGACATTCAGTACTTC. The V and J genes are TRBV25-1 and TRBJ2-4; D tentatively reads TRBD1 or TRBD2 (5 bases each). CDR1 and CDR2 from the germline V gene are MGHDK and SYGVNS. Trimming shortened V by 2 bases and J by 8 bases, and 13 bases separated the two germline ends. CDR3 length equals 14 residues. Together with reference TRBV25-1 and TRBJ2-4, the CDR3 gives the full variable domain: EADIYQTPRYLVIGTGKKITLECSQTMGHDKMYWYQQDPGMELHLIHYSYGVNSTEKGDLSSESTVSRIRTEHFPLTLESARPSHTSQYLCASSEPGTADIQYFGAGTRLSVL.

V gene TRBV2 combines with J gene TRBJ1-5; 7 nucleotides agree with TRBD1. The CDR3 sequence is 13 residues long. Trimming cost V 7 bases and J 4 bases; bases outside gene matches: 4. Germline lookup yields CDR1 SNHLY and CDR2 FYNNEI. The CDR3 here is CASKGQINQPQHF. The CDR3 bases are TGTGCCAGCAAGGGACAGATAAATCAGCCCCAGCATTTT.

The CDR3 coding sequence is TGTGCCATCAGTGAGTCCGGGACAGGGCATGGAGGGGCTTTCTTT. Amino acids: CAISESGTGHGGAFF. The chain carries TRBV10-3 and TRBJ1-1; 9 nucleotides align to TRBD1. CDR1 is ENHRY, CDR2 SYGVKD, per germline. V was clipped by 0 bases and J by 11 bases; unmatched bases: 10. This CDR3 region has 15 residues.

A few counts support this clonotype. The rearrangement joins TRBV7-2 to TRBJ1-4; the match to TRBD1 covers 9 bases. The CDR3 contains 14 residues. Germline CDR1 is SGHTA and CDR2 is FQGNSA. The J segment lost 4 bases and the V segment lost 4 bases, leaving 1 base of the junction unmatched. CDR3 DNA sequence: TGTGCCAGCAGCTGGACAGGGGATAATGAAAAACTGTTTTTT. It is translated as CASSWTGDNEKLFF. Combining the CDR3 with reference TRBV7-2 and TRBJ1-4 gives the whole variable domain GAGVSQSPSNKVTEKGKDVELRCDPISGHTALYWYRQSLGQGLEFLIYFQGNSAPDKSGLPSDRFSAERTGGSVSTLTIQRTQQEDSAVYLCASSWTGDNEKLFFGSGTQLSVL.

This clonotype was picked up one time. The J gene is TRBJ1-2, the V gene TRBV6-1; TRBD1 agrees at 11 bases. Germline V gene sequence: CDR1 MNHNS, CDR2 SASEGT. Trimming cost V 0 bases and J 2 bases; bases outside gene matches: 2. This CDR3 has 16 amino acids. CDR3 protein: CASSEAGTGGNYGYTF. The CDR3 bases are TGTGCCAGCAGTGAAGCCGGGACAGGGGGGAACTATGGCTACACCTTC.

This clonotype was picked up a small number of times. The chain employs TRBV5-1 and TRBJ2-1; 8 bases map to TRBD2. Germline CDR1 and CDR2: SGHRS and YFSETQ. V lost 3 bases, J lost 2 bases, and 4 bases stayed unmatched. The CDR3 has 15 residues. CDR3 DNA sequence: TGCGCCAGCAGCTCTGAGACTAGCGCCTACAATGAGCAGTTCTTC. Translation: CASSSETSAYNEQFF.

This clonotype was counted ten times or more. V gene TRBV12-3 or TRBV12-4 combines with J gene TRBJ2-1, with 8 positions matching TRBD1. V shed 10 bases and J 0 bases; nucleotides not matched to a gene: 8. The CDR3 loop spans 15 amino acids. The CDR3 reads CATGQGPSSYNEQFF. For the CDR3, the DNA is TGTGCCACAGGACAGGGTCCTAGCTCCTACAATGAGCAGTTCTTC.

This clonotype has only a few counts. The V call is TRBV12-5, the J call TRBJ2-7; D might be TRBD2 (5 bases). Germline CDR1 LGHNT, CDR2 FRNRAP. The CDR3 totals 16 residues. Trimming left V 1 base short and J 2 bases short, with 15 bases between. This CDR3 is CASGLDGDLSAYEQYF. CDR3 DNA sequence: TGTGCTAGTGGTTTGGACGGGGATCTCTCTGCCTACGAGCAGTACTTC.

The chain joins TRBV7-9 to TRBJ2-3; D is perhaps TRBD1 (5 bases). Looked up from germline, CDR1 is SEHNR and CDR2 is FQNEAQ (reference sequence). This CDR3 region has 15 residues. V lost 11 bases to trimming and J lost 2 bases, with 20 bases between them. The CDR3 DNA reads as TGTGCCTGCTTATTGACAGAAAAAAACACAGATACGCAGTATTTT. This translates into CACLLTEKNTDTQYF.

The CDR3 DNA reads TGCGCCAGCAGCTCCGGACGGCTGAACACTGAAGCTTTCTTT. Translation gives CASSSGRLNTEAFF. The V gene is TRBV5-1, the J gene TRBJ1-1; unclear D gene. The CDR3 consists of 14 residues. CDR1 and CDR2 (germline): SGHRS, YFSETQ. The ends were cut back, 3 bases at V and 0 bases at J, with 9 bases in the middle. The whole variable domain, filled in from reference TRBV5-1 and TRBJ1-1, reads KAGVTQTPRYLIKTRGQQVTLSCSPISGHRSVSWYQQTPGQGLQFLFEYFSETQRNKGNFPGRFSGRQFSNSRSEMNVSTLELGDSALYLCASSSGRLNTEAFFGQGTRLTVV.

The chain employs TRBV15 and TRBJ1-5, with 8 positions matching TRBD1. The CDR3 is 16 residues long. The junction had 10 bases not matched to a gene; V was cut back by 3 bases and J by 6 bases. Germline lookup yields CDR1 LNHNV and CDR2 YYDKDF (reference sequence). Written as DNA, the CDR3 is TGTGCCACCAGCAGTGTCCGACAGGGGTTAAGTCAGCCCCAGCATTTT. Its translation is CATSSVRQGLSQPQHF.

This clonotype was counted at least ten times. The chain carries TRBV4-2 and TRBJ1-1; D gene ambiguous. Germline V gene lookup returns CDR1 LGHNA and CDR2 YNFKEQ. The CDR3 has 10 amino acids. The ends were cut back, 8 bases at V and 3 bases at J, with 4 bases in the middle. The CDR3 sequence is CASGDTEAFF. CDR3 bases: TGTGCCAGCGGGGACACTGAAGCTTTCTTT.

The V and J genes are TRBV5-5 and TRBJ1-4; 8 nucleotides match TRBD1. Germline V CDR1 and CDR2: SGHKS, YYEKEE (reference sequence). Losses at the gene ends were 3 bases for V and 8 bases for J; bases not matched to a gene: 9. The CDR3 is made up of 15 amino acids. This CDR3 is CASSSTGGNAEKLFF. The CDR3 DNA follows: TGTGCCAGCAGCTCCACAGGGGGGAATGCCGAAAAACTGTTTTTT.

There are a few counts of this clonotype. The chain recombines TRBV7-2 with TRBJ1-4, with D perhaps matching TRBD1 (5 bases). Germline lookup yields CDR1 SGHTA and CDR2 FQGNSA. CDR3 length equals 16 residues. Deletions cut 0 bases from V and 7 bases from J, with 15 bases between. The CDR3 nucleotides are TGTGCCAGCAGCTTAGCGGGCCAGCAGGGAGGTGAAAAACTGTTTTTT. Amino acids: CASSLAGQQGGEKLFF.

This clonotype has just a few counts. The CDR3, as DNA: TGTGCTAGTGGTTTGCCGCCCGCTGGCGATACGCAGTATTTT. Protein sequence: CASGLPPAGDTQYF. The rearrangement uses TRBV12-5 and TRBJ2-3; no clear D. Per germline, CDR1 LGHNT and CDR2 FRNRAP. V dropped 2 bases and J dropped 6 bases, with 12 bases sitting between them. The CDR3 is 14 amino acids. Supplemented by reference TRBV12-5 and TRBJ2-3, the full variable domain reads DARVTQTPRHKVTEMGQEVTMRCQPILGHNTVFWYRQTMMQGLELLAYFRNRAPLDDSGMPKDRFSAEMPDATLATLKIQPSEPRDSAVYFCASGLPPAGDTQYFGPGTRLTVL.

This clonotype occurred a few times. The chain combines TRBV14 with TRBJ1-2, with a possible D match to TRBD1 (6 bases). The CDR3 loop spans 16 amino acids. Germline V gives CDR1 SGHDN, CDR2 FVKESK. The V gene lost 4 bases and the J gene lost 1 base, with 16 bases spanning the gap. The CDR3 sequence: CASSRGDIYHNYGYTF. CDR3 nucleotides: TGTGCCAGCAGCCGAGGGGACATCTACCATAACTATGGCTACACCTTC.

There are many counts of this clonotype. The rearrangement uses TRBV7-9 and TRBJ2-7, with D tentatively TRBD1 (7 bases). The V gene lost 1 base and the J gene lost 6 bases, with 10 bases spanning the gap. The length of the CDR3 is 13 residues. Germline CDR1 SEHNR, CDR2 FQNEAQ (reference sequence). The CDR3 coding sequence is TGTGCCAGCAGCTTAGACAGGGGAGGCGAGCAGTACTTC. Translation gives CASSLDRGGEQYF.

Comments on this clonotype: Mismatch with germline at one junction end may stem from a read error. The V and J genes are TRBV6-5 and TRBJ2-3; 7 positions match TRBD2. Germline V gives CDR1 MNHEY, CDR2 SVGAGI. This CDR3 has 14 amino acids. The CDR3 nucleotides are TGTGCCGGCAGTAACGGGGGGAGTACAGATACGCAGTATTTT. Protein product: CAGSNGGSTDTQYF.

In the case of this clonotype: The junction shows a germline mismatch at one end, possibly a read error. The chain recombines TRBV12-3 or TRBV12-4 with TRBJ1-2; 10 bases are shared with TRBD1. The CDR3 totals 16 residues. CDR3 amino acids: CASRLAGTGVSYGYTF. The CDR3 nucleotides are TGTGCCAGCAGATTAGCCGGGACAGGGGTTTCCTATGGCTACACCTTC.

The chain joins TRBV4-2 to TRBJ1-1; the D gene is possibly TRBD1 (6 bases). Germline V gene data show CDR1 as LGHNA and CDR2 as YNFKEQ. The CDR3 has 16 residues. The V and J ends lost 1 base and 0 bases respectively, with 12 bases between them. This chain's CDR3 is CASSQGYRDLNTEAFF. The DNA of the CDR3 is TGTGCCAGCAGCCAAGGTTACAGGGACTTGAACACTGAAGCTTTCTTT.

V and J are TRBV29-1 and TRBJ2-1; TRBD2 aligns across 9 bases. V was clipped by 8 bases and J by 9 bases; unmatched bases: 17. Germline V CDR1 and CDR2: SQVTM, ANQGSEA. The CDR3 is made up of 15 amino acids. This CDR3 is CSSPISGGLNSEQFF. Written as DNA, the CDR3 is TGCAGCTCCCCCATAAGCGGGGGGTTAAACAGTGAGCAGTTCTTC.